This passage covers 32 T cell receptor beta chains from one sample sequenced in a study of T cell repertoires in cytomegalovirus infection. A single record per CDR3 protein comes from TCRdb applying MiXCR to the reads. Altogether 290,000 or so distinct CDR3 sequences are present, around 9.6% being singletons, with the ten largest covering around 2.4%. Sequencing used PBMCs. Receptors were obtained from a human donor in good health (CMV status not recorded). Some clones in this sample may be carry-over from other donors' samples.

This clonotype was observed at least ten times. The rearrangement links TRBV5-1 to TRBJ2-7; TRBD1 agrees at 10 bases. V trimming: 4 bases; J trimming: 3 bases; junction bases outside the gene matches: 4. CDR1 and CDR2 (germline): SGHRS, YFSETQ. The CDR3 totals 14 residues. This CDR3 reads CASSPGTGDYEQYF. CDR3 sequence (DNA): TGCGCCAGCAGCCCGGGGACAGGGGACTACGAGCAGTACTTC. The full variable domain, in which reference TRBV5-1 and TRBJ2-7 provide the parts outside the CDR3, is KAGVTQTPRYLIKTRGQQVTLSCSPISGHRSVSWYQQTPGQGLQFLFEYFSETQRNKGNFPGRFSGRQFSNSRSEMNVSTLELGDSALYLCASSPGTGDYEQYFGPGTRLTVT.

This clonotype was counted many times. The chain has TRBV6-1 and TRBJ1-6; no firm D call. The length of the CDR3 is 14 residues. V was trimmed by 3 bases and J by 13 bases, leaving 16 bases between them. CDR1 is MNHNS and CDR2 is SASEGT in the germline V gene. The DNA of the CDR3 is TGTGCCAGCAGTGAGAATCTTGGCAGATCGCCCCTCCACTTT. It yields the protein CASSENLGRSPLHF.

The gene calls are TRBV20-1 and TRBJ1-1; no reliable D call. Germline V gives CDR1 DFQATT, CDR2 SNEGSKA (reference sequence). CDR3 size: 10 residues. V lost 5 bases and J 8 bases, leaving 9 bases between the germline ends. CDR3 in amino acids: CSASLQEAFF. The CDR3 coding sequence is TGCAGTGCTTCGCTCCAAGAAGCTTTCTTT.

J is TRBJ2-5 and V is TRBV11-2; D gene uncertain. The germline CDR1 and CDR2 sequences are SGHAT and FQNNGV. This CDR3 region has 15 residues. The V end was cut by 7 bases, the J end by 6 bases, with 21 bases between. The DNA for the CDR3 is TGTGCCAGCACCCTCTCTCGAAACAGCGCTCAGACCCAGTACTTC. Translated, it gives CASTLSRNSAQTQYF.

The V call is TRBV29-1, the J call TRBJ1-1, with D hard to call. Germline loops: CDR1 SQVTM, CDR2 ANQGSEA. This CDR3 comprises 9 residues. The germline V and J ends were trimmed by 6 bases and 10 bases, with 9 bases remaining between them. The CDR3 protein is CSVGPAAFF. The CDR3 region has the DNA TGCAGCGTCGGCCCGGCAGCTTTCTTT.

This clonotype has more than one count but fewer than ten. The rearrangement uses TRBV20-1 and TRBJ2-7; TRBD1 matches 9 bases. Germline values: CDR1 DFQATT, CDR2 SNEGSKA (reference sequence). V was pared by 3 bases and J by 6 bases, with 9 bases of the junction left unmatched. There are 14 residues in the CDR3. The CDR3 region has the DNA TGCAGTGCTAGTTGGGACAGGGTCCTCGGCGAGCAGTACTTC. Protein: CSASWDRVLGEQYF.

The rearrangement joins TRBV5-6 to TRBJ2-5, with D possibly being TRBD1 or TRBD2 (5 bases each). Germline V CDR1 and CDR2: SGHDT, YYEEEE. Trimming took 2 bases from V and 3 from J, leaving 17 bases between them. The CDR3 is 16 amino acids. The CDR3, as DNA: TGTGCCAGCAGCTTACCCGGGGCTGGGCGTAAAGAGACCCAGTACTTC. Protein product: CASSLPGAGRKETQYF.

This clonotype was picked up many times. The chain uses TRBV28 and TRBJ2-2; D unclear. Deletions cut 6 bases from V and 8 bases from J, with 7 bases between. Germline values: CDR1 MDHEN, CDR2 SYDVKM. The length of the CDR3 is 11 residues. CDR3 coding DNA: TGTGCCAGCAGCCTGAGGGGGGAGCTGTTTTTT. Its translation is CASSLRGELFF.

The gene calls are TRBV10-3 and TRBJ1-1, with D unresolved. Trimming removed 4 bases at V and 1 base at J, with 10 bases between. This CDR3 has 14 amino acids. CDR1 is ENHRY, CDR2 SYGVKD, per germline. CDR3 in DNA: TGTGCCATCAGTGTTGGGGATGGGAACACTGAAGCTTTCTTT. Amino acid sequence: CAISVGDGNTEAFF.

This clonotype was recorded many times. This chain uses TRBV19 with TRBJ2-7; 7 bases fit TRBD1. CDR1 and CDR2 (germline): LNHDA, SQIVND (reference sequence). V dropped 4 bases and J dropped 6; count of bases not matched to a gene: 6. The CDR3 consists of 13 residues. The CDR3 is CASSRETGREQYV. CDR3 DNA sequence: TGTGCCAGTAGTAGGGAGACAGGGCGCGAGCAGTACGTC.

This clonotype has more than one count but fewer than ten. The rearrangement links TRBV20-1 to TRBJ1-5; maybe TRBD1 (6 bases). The ends were cut back, 3 bases at V and 0 bases at J, with 15 bases in the middle. This CDR3 comprises 16 residues. Germline V CDR1 and CDR2: DFQATT, SNEGSKA (reference sequence). The CDR3 DNA is TGCAGTGCTAGGAACCGGGACACATATAGCAATCAGCCCCAGCATTTT. This sequence encodes CSARNRDTYSNQPQHF.

At least ten counts were recorded for this clonotype. The genes are TRBV6-2 or TRBV6-3 and TRBJ1-5; no clear D gene. CDR3 length equals 14 residues. Germline V CDR1 and CDR2: MNHEY, SVGEGT. V gave up 3 bases and J gave up 3 bases, with 9 bases separating them. This CDR3 reads CASSYNSANQPQHF. DNA of the CDR3: TGTGCCAGCAGTTATAACAGCGCCAATCAGCCCCAGCATTTT.

The chain combines TRBV7-2 with TRBJ2-2; TRBD1 aligns across 9 bases. Per germline, CDR1 SGHTA and CDR2 FQGNSA. V lost 5 bases, J lost 4 bases, and 8 bases stayed unmatched. The CDR3 totals 16 residues. DNA for the CDR3: TGTGCCAGCAGCCCACAGGGGGCTAAGGGCACCGGGGAGCTGTTTTTT. Protein sequence: CASSPQGAKGTGELFF. Drawing the rest from reference TRBV7-2 and TRBJ2-2, the complete variable domain is GAGVSQSPSNKVTEKGKDVELRCDPISGHTALYWYRQSLGQGLEFLIYFQGNSAPDKSGLPSDRFSAERTGGSVSTLTIQRTQQEDSAVYLCASSPQGAKGTGELFFGEGSRLTVL.

This clonotype was counted at least ten times. J is TRBJ2-7 and V is TRBV7-2; D ambiguous. V was shortened by 9 bases and J by 0 bases, with 12 bases between the two germline ends. This CDR3 contains 13 residues. CDR1 and CDR2 from the germline V gene are SGHTA and FQGNSA. This chain's CDR3 is CASGSAPSYEQYF. DNA for the CDR3: TGTGCCAGTGGCTCCGCACCCTCCTACGAGCAGTACTTC.

The chain joins TRBV20-1 to TRBJ2-5; perhaps TRBD1 as D (5 bases). The V gene lost 6 bases and the J gene lost 4 bases, with 12 bases spanning the gap. Germline lookup yields CDR1 DFQATT and CDR2 SNEGSKA (reference sequence). The CDR3 totals 12 residues. The CDR3 bases are TGCAGTGCGGCAGGGCAGGCAGAGACCCAGTACTTC. Its translation is CSAAGQAETQYF.

This clonotype was detected many times. The chain carries TRBV11-2 and TRBJ1-3; a weak D match, TRBD1 (5 bases). V dropped 5 bases and J dropped 0 bases, with 11 bases sitting between them. The CDR3 contains 15 residues. Germline-derived CDR1 and CDR2 are SGHAT and FQNNGV. The CDR3 protein is CASSQTDSSGNTIYF. CDR3 DNA: TGTGCCAGCAGCCAAACCGACAGCTCTGGAAACACCATATATTTT.

This clonotype was observed many times. CDR3 amino acids: CSASTAGSYNEQFF. Written as DNA, the CDR3 is TGCAGTGCCTCGACGGCAGGCTCCTACAATGAGCAGTTCTTC. V and J are TRBV20-1 and TRBJ2-1; D call uncertain. The CDR3 runs to 14 residues. From germline, CDR1 is DFQATT and CDR2 SNEGSKA (reference sequence). Trimming shortened V by 6 bases and J by 0 bases, and 12 bases separated the two germline ends.

The chain couples TRBV2 to TRBJ1-4; the D is unclear. Germline-derived CDR1 and CDR2 are SNHLY and FYNNEI. V lost 5 bases and J lost 7, with 2 bases in between. The CDR3 extends over 10 amino acids. CDR3 sequence (DNA): TGTGCCAGCAGTTTTGAAAAACTGTTTTTT. Its translation is CASSFEKLFF. The complete variable domain, with remaining parts taken from reference TRBV2 and TRBJ1-4, reads EPEVTQTPSHQVTQMGQEVILRCVPISNHLYFYWYRQILGQKVEFLVSFYNNEISEKSEIFDDQFSVERPDGSNFTLKIRSTKLEDSAMYFCASSFEKLFFGSGTQLSVL.

This clonotype has a handful of counts. This sequence joins TRBV2 and TRBJ1-1; no firm D call. V lost 8 bases and J lost 7, with 14 bases in between. The CDR3 contains 12 residues. CDR1 is SNHLY, CDR2 FYNNEI, per germline. CDR3 coding DNA: TGTGCCAGCGGAAATGCCAGGTTTGAAGCTTTCTTT. As protein: CASGNARFEAFF.

This clonotype was counted many times. V usage is TRBV20-1 and J usage is TRBJ2-3; TRBD2 aligns across 11 bases. Trimming removed 2 bases from V and 4 bases from J; junction bases left unmatched: 2. Germline CDR1 is DFQATT and CDR2 is SNEGSKA (reference sequence). The CDR3 consists of 14 residues. The CDR3 DNA follows: TGCAGTGCTAGACTAGCGGGGGGTGCAGATACGCAGTATTTT. It is translated as CSARLAGGADTQYF.

The sample holds a few counts of this clonotype. V and J are TRBV2 and TRBJ1-5; a weak D match, TRBD1 (5 bases). V lost 6 bases to trimming and J lost 4 bases, with 10 bases between them. The V gene's germline CDR1 is SNHLY and CDR2 FYNNEI. The CDR3 sequence is 13 residues long. CDR3 bases: TGTGCCAGCAGCGTCAGGGTTAATCAGCCCCAGCATTTT. Encoded protein: CASSVRVNQPQHF.

In its sample, this clonotype was seen many times. The rearrangement uses TRBV7-9 and TRBJ2-5; 7 bases are a match to TRBD2. This CDR3 is 14 amino acids long. Looked up from germline, CDR1 is SEHNR and CDR2 is FQNEAQ (reference sequence). V lost 1 base and J lost 7; bases outside the gene matches: 6. CDR3 amino acids: CASSLVGGLGTQYF. Here the CDR3 DNA reads TGTGCCAGCAGCTTAGTCGGCGGACTAGGGACCCAGTACTTC.

This clonotype was counted ten times or more. The chain links TRBV28 to TRBJ1-5; D uncertain. The CDR3 totals 16 residues. V lost 3 bases to trimming and J lost 2 bases, with 14 bases between them. Germline V gene data show CDR1 as MDHEN and CDR2 as SYDVKM. The CDR3 sequence: CASSFSDSWGNQPQHF. CDR3 coding DNA: TGTGCCAGCAGTTTTTCGGACTCATGGGGCAATCAGCCCCAGCATTTT.

This clonotype was seen at least ten times. This chain links TRBV7-9 with TRBJ2-1, with 8 bases aligning to TRBD1. Germline lookup yields CDR1 SEHNR and CDR2 FQNEAQ (reference sequence). The CDR3 is made up of 14 amino acids. V shed 5 bases and J 2 bases; nucleotides not matched to a gene: 2. The DNA of the CDR3 is TGTGCCAGCAGCGAGACAGGGGCCTACAATGAGCAGTTCTTC. Translated: CASSETGAYNEQFF. The entire variable domain, with the rest obtained from reference TRBV7-9 and TRBJ2-1, is as follows: DTGVSQNPRHKITKRGQNVTFRCDPISEHNRLYWYRQTLGQGPEFLTYFQNEAQLEKSRLLSDRFSAERPKGSFSTLEIQRTEQGDSAMYLCASSETGAYNEQFFGPGTRLTVL.

This clonotype was recorded many times. The V gene is TRBV7-9, the J gene TRBJ2-1; D is possibly TRBD2 (5 bases). The CDR3 spans 16 residues. V was pared by 5 bases and J by 3 bases, with 17 bases between. Germline CDR1 SEHNR, CDR2 FQNEAQ (reference sequence). The CDR3 region is CASSPPLGRGYNEQFF. The CDR3 DNA sequence: TGTGCCAGCAGCCCCCCCCTAGGGAGAGGCTACAATGAGCAGTTCTTC.

This clonotype was seen at least ten times. The chain carries TRBV18 and TRBJ2-1; D ambiguous. Germline loops: CDR1 KGHSH, CDR2 LQKENI. V lost 5 bases, J lost 6 bases, and 11 bases lay in between. This CDR3 has 13 residues. The CDR3 is CASSSDKSNEQFF. The CDR3, as DNA: TGTGCCAGCTCAAGTGACAAGTCCAATGAGCAGTTCTTC.

This clonotype was recorded at least ten times. The chain is built from TRBV20-1 and TRBJ2-3, with unresolved D. V was trimmed by 6 bases and J by 2 bases, leaving 9 bases between them. The germline V gene has CDR1 DFQATT and CDR2 SNEGSKA (reference sequence). The CDR3 totals 12 residues. The CDR3 region is CSAPAVTDTQYF. As DNA, the CDR3 is TGCAGTGCCCCGGCCGTCACAGATACGCAGTATTTT.

This clonotype was detected ten times or more. The rearrangement uses TRBV29-1 and TRBJ1-2; D is possibly TRBD1 (5 bases). Germline assignment: CDR1 SQVTM and CDR2 ANQGSEA. The ends were cut back, 3 bases at V and 3 bases at J, with 8 bases in the middle. The CDR3 length is 12 residues. The CDR3 coding sequence is TGCAGCGTTGATGGGGCCCACTATGGCTACACCTTC. Translated: CSVDGAHYGYTF.

The gene calls are TRBV5-1 and TRBJ1-1; weak D call: TRBD1 (5 bases). The germline CDR1 and CDR2 sequences are SGHRS and YFSETQ. Trimming took 4 bases from V and 2 from J, leaving 12 bases between them. This CDR3 spans 14 amino acids. CDR3 sequence (DNA): TGCGCCAGCAGCAACGGGGCTGATAACACTGAAGCTTTCTTT. Translating it yields CASSNGADNTEAFF.

As regards this clonotype: A much larger clonotype is one base distant, so this may be a read error. The chain recombines TRBV28 with TRBJ1-2, with unresolved D. V was trimmed by 5 bases and J by 3 bases, leaving 22 bases between them. Germline loops: CDR1 MDHEN, CDR2 SYDVKM. This CDR3 is built from 17 residues. CDR3 protein: CASSQERMGSFYYGYTF. The CDR3 nucleotides are TGTGCCAGCAGTCAAGAGAGGATGGGGAGCTTTTACTATGGCTACACCTTC.

The chain employs TRBV25-1 and TRBJ1-5; weak D call: TRBD1 (5 bases). Germline loops: CDR1 MGHDK, CDR2 SYGVNS. V lost 7 bases, J lost 7 bases, and 29 bases lay in between. The CDR3 contains 18 residues. This CDR3 reads CASKYGTFWTIGNQPQHF. CDR3 bases: TGTGCCAGCAAATATGGGACGTTCTGGACTATAGGGAACCAGCCCCAGCATTTT.

This clonotype was counted at least ten times. The chain is built from TRBV25-1 and TRBJ1-1; D not certain. Germline V gene lookup returns CDR1 MGHDK and CDR2 SYGVNS. CDR3 length: 14 amino acids. V was trimmed by 3 bases and J by 1 base, leaving 9 bases between them. CDR3 region: CASSDGVGNTEAFF. CDR3 DNA sequence: TGTGCCAGCAGTGATGGGGTAGGGAACACTGAAGCTTTCTTT.